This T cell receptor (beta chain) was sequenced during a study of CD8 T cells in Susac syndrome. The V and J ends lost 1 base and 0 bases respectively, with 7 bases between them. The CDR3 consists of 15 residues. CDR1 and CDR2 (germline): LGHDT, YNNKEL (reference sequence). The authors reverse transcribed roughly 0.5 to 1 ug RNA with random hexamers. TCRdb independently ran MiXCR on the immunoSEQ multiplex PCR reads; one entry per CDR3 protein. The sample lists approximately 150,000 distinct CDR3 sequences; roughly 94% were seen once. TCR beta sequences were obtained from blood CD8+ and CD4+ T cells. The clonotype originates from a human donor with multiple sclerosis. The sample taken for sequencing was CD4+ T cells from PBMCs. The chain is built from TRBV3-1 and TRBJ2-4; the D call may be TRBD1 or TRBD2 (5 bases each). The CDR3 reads CASSQAGLAKNIQYF. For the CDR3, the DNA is TGTGCCAGCAGCCAAGCGGGGCTAGCCAAAAACATTCAGTACTTC.